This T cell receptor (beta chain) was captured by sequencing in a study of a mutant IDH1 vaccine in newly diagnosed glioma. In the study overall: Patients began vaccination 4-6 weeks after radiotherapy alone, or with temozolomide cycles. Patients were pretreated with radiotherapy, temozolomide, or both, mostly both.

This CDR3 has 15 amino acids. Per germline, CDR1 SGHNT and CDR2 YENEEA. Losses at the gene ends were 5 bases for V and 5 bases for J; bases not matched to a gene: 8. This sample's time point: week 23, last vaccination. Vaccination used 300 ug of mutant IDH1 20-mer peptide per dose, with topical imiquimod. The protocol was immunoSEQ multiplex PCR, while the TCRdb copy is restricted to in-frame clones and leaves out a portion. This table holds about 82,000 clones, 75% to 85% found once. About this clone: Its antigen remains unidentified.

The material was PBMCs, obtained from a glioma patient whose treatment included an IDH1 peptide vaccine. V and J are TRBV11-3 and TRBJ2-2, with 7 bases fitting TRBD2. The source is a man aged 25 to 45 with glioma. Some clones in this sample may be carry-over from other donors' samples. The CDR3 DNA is TGTGCCAGCAGCCGCTGGGGGGGGTCGACCGGGGAGCTGTTTTTT. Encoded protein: CASSRWGGSTGELFF. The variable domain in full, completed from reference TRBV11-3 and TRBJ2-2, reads EAGVVQSPRYKIIEKKQPVAFWCNPISGHNTLYWYLQNLGQGPELLIRYENEEAVDDSQLPKDRFSAERLKGVDSTLKIQPAELGDSAVYLCASSRWGGSTGELFFGEGSRLTVL.